This T cell receptor beta chain derives from a study of human T cells and chemical hapten exposure (dated by TCRdb to the early 2020s). Study-wide context: For sensitization, 2% DPC in acetone was applied to an approximately 2 cm by approximately 2 cm area of upper inner arm skin. Peripheral blood TCR repertoire changes were tracked in vivo in alopecia patients during primary and secondary sensitization to the hapten diphenylcyclopropenone (DPC). Patch testing on the upper back used Finn chambers containing 0.01% DPC, with scoring done after 6 days according to International Contact Dermatitis Research Group standards. For TCR sequencing, blood came from 25 to 35 alopecia patients at anywhere from one to four time points (pre-sensitization, 2, 6 and 24 weeks). Alopecia areata with under or over 50% scalp involvement, alopecia totalis and alopecia universalis were represented in the patient cohort, which was mostly female. Weekly therapeutic DPC doses were additionally applied to the scalp of patients throughout the roughly 23-week study period. The libraries were sequenced as a pool, and the TCR yield per sample differed mostly because of small variations in library volumes within the pool. Blood samples were taken from patients before sensitization (week 0) and then at 2, 6 and about 24 weeks after DPC sensitization.

What the authors observed across the whole study: All patients had alopecia, a presumed autoimmune disease, so their immune response might differ from that of healthy individuals. Repeated subsampling changed both the strength of the expansion versus patch-test correlation and the threshold at which the correlation became significant. DPC sensitization did not change how many TCRs were above 1 in 1000 frequency, and no evidence was found of alterations in global repertoire structure. The number of PT1 expanded TCRs positively correlated with patch test score, significant at thresholds 8, 16 and 32 but not 4. Expanded TCRs formed significantly more large CDR3 similarity clusters than pre-sensitization or healthy control sets, consistent with antigen-driven responses.

The time point label here, explained by the study, means: pre-sensitization, week 0. Taken with the paper, the label for treatment or condition translates to: therapeutic diphenylcyclopropenone sensitization with weekly scalp DPC. At every patch-test visit, the blood draw took place before the patch test was put on. Patients were considered eligible if aged 18 to 70, diagnosed with alopecia and deemed suitable for DPC therapy, and patients were excluded if pregnant. Total RNA was extracted from unfractionated whole blood that had been collected in Tempus Blood RNA tubes. The germline V and J ends show losses of 7 bases and 3 bases respectively, and no gene match explains 3 bases of the junction. CDR1 and CDR2 were assigned from the germline V gene as MGHDK and SYGVNS. From the cysteine through the phenylalanine, the CDR3 covers 14 amino acids. Only the CDR3 DNA is retained, 42 bases long and in frame from the first base.

This clonotype occurred a few times. It lacks a known antigen. Base qualities are not provided; no much larger clone lies one nucleotide away. The library was prepared using RACE. Sequencing relied on a NextSeq 500. During library preparation, unique molecular identifiers were attached to individual cDNA molecules so that TCRs could be counted in a quantitative, reproducible way. From each blood RNA sample, both TCR alpha and TCR beta chains were sequenced. In the source study's methods: The median number of TCRs per sample was approximately 93,000, ranging from about 20,000 to 750,000. V, J and CDR3 annotation of the TCR reads was carried out using the Decombinator software suite. For PS versus PT1 abundance plots, all samples were subsampled to the same number of TCRs (28,000). Expanded TCRs were defined as absent before sensitization and observed at least eight times at the 2-week time point. TCRdb reprocessed the public reads (quality trimming at Q25 with fastp, clone calling with MiXCR) and kept in-frame beta chains. Every distinct CDR3 protein forms one entry, paired with its most common genes and DNA. These V and J calls are TCRdb output, not the study's own analysis. The table for this sample lists some 330,000 distinct CDR3 sequences; about 5% of them were counted only once. The ten largest clones take up about 8.2% of the sample.

This sequence was found in a woman between 18 and 29 years old with alopecia areata. Some clones in this sample may be carry-over from other donors' samples. The sequencing here drew on whole blood, taken in connection with sensitization to the hapten diphenylcyclopropenone (DPC). The chain uses TRBV25-1 and TRBJ2-3, with 11 bases in between that match TRBD2. The bases read TGTGCCAGCACTCTAGCGGGGGGTACAGATACGCAGTATTTT. This encodes CASTLAGGTDTQYF.